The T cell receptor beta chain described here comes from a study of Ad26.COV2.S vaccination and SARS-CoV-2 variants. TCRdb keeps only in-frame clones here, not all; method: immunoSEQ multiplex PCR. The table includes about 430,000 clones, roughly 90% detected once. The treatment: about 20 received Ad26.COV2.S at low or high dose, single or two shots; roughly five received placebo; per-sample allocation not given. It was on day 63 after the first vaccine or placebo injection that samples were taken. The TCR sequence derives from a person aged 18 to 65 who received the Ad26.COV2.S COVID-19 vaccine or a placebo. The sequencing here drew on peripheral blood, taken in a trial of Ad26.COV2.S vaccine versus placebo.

CDR3 in amino acids: CAVSGRETDTQYF. As DNA, the CDR3 is TGTGCCGTTAGCGGGAGGGAAACAGATACGCAGTATTTT. The chain has TRBV10-3 and TRBJ2-3, with TRBD2 matching 11 bases. There are 13 residues in the CDR3. J lost 3 bases, V lost 11 bases, and 4 bases had no gene match. Germline V gene data show CDR1 as ENHRY and CDR2 as SYGVKD.